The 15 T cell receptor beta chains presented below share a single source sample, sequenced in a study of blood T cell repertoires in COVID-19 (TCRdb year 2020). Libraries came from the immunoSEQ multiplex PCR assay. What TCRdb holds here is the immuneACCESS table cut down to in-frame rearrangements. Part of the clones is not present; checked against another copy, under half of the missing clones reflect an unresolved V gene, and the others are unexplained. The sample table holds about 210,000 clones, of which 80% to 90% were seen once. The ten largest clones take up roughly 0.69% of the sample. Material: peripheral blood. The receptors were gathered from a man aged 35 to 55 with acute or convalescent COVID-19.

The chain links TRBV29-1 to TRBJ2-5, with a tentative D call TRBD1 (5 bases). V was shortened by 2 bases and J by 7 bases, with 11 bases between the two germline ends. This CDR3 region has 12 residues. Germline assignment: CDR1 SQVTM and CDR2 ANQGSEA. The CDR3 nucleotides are TGCAGCGTTGAACGGCAGGGCGGGACCCAGTACTTC. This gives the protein CSVERQGGTQYF.

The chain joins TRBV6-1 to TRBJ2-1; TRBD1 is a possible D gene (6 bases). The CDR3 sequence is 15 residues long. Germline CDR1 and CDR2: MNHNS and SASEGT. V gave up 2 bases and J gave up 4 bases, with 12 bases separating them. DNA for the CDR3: TGTGCCAGCAGTGAACTTCGGACAGCTTACAATGAGCAGTTCTTC. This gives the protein CASSELRTAYNEQFF.

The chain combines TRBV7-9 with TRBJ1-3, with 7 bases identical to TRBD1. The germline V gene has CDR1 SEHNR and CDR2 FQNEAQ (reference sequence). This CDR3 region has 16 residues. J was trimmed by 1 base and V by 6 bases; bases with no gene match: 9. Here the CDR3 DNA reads TGTGCCAGCAGACGACAGGGCAAGTCGTCTGGAAACACCATATATTTT. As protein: CASRRQGKSSGNTIYF.

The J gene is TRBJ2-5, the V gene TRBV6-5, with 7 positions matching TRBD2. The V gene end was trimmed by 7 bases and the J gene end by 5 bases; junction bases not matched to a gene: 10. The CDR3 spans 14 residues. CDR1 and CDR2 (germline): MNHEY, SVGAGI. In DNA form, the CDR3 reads TGTGCCAGCACCTACGGGGCGGGAGTGGAGACCCAGTACTTC. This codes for CASTYGAGVETQYF.

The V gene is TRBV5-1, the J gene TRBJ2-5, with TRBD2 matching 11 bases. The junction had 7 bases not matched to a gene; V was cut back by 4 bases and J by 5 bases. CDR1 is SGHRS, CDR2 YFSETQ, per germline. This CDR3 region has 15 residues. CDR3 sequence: CASSPTSGVVETQYF. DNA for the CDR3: TGCGCCAGCAGCCCGACTAGCGGGGTAGTGGAGACCCAGTACTTC.

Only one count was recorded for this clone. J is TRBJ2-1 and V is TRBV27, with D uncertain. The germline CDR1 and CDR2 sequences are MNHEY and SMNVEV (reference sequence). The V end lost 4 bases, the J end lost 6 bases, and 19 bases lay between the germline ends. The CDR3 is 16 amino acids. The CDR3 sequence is CASSSLNSRPGNEQFF. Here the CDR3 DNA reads TGTGCCAGCAGTTCTTTGAATTCGCGGCCTGGCAATGAGCAGTTCTTC.

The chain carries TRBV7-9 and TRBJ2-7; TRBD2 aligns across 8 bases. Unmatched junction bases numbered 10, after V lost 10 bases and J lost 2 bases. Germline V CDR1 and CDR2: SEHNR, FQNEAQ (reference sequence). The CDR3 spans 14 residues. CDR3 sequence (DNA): TGTGCCATCCGAAGCGGGAGCGGAGCCTACGAGCAGTACTTC. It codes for CAIRSGSGAYEQYF.

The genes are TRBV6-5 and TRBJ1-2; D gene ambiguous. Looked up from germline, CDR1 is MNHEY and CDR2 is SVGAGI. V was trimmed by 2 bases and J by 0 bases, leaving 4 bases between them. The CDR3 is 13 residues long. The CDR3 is CASSYHTNYGYTF. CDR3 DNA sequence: TGTGCCAGCAGTTACCACACTAACTATGGCTACACCTTC.

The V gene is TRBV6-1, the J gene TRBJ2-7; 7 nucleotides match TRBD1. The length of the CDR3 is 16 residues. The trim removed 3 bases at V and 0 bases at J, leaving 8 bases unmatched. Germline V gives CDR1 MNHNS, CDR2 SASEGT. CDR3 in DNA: TGTGCCAGCAGTGACTACAGGGGTCTCAGCTCCTACGAGCAGTACTTC. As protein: CASSDYRGLSSYEQYF.

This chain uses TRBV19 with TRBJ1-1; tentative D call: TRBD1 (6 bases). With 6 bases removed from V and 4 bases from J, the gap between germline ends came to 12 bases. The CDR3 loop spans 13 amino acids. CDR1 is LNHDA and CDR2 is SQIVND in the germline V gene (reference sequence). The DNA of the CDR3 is TGTGCCAGTAGCCTACAGGACAGCACTGAAGCTTTCTTT. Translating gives CASSLQDSTEAFF.

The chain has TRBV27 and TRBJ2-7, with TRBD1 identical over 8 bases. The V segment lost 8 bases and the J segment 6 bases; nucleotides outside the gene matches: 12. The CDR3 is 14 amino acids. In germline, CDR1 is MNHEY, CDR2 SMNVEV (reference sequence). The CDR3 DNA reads TGTGCCAGCGGGACACGACAGGGGTCTGGCGAGCAGTACTTC. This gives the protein CASGTRQGSGEQYF.

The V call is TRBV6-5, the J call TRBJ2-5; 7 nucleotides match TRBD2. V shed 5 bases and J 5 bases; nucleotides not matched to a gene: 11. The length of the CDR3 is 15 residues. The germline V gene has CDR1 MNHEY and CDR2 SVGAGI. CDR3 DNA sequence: TGTGCCAGCAGTCGTCGAGGTTTGGGGGGGGAGACCCAGTACTTC. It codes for CASSRRGLGGETQYF.

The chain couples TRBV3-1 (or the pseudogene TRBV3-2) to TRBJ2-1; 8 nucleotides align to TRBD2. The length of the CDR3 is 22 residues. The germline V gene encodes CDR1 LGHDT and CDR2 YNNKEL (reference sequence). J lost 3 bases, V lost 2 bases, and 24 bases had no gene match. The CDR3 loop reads CASSQNIENDPTGAGDYNEQFF. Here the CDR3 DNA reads TGTGCCAGCAGCCAAAACATTGAGAACGACCCCACGGGAGCGGGAGACTACAATGAGCAGTTCTTC.

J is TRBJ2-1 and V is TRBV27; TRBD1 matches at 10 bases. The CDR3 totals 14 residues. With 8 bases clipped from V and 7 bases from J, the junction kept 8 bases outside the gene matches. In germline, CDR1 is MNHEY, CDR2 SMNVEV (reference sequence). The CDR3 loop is CASALRQGANEQFF. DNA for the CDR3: TGTGCCAGCGCACTCCGACAGGGGGCTAATGAGCAGTTCTTC.

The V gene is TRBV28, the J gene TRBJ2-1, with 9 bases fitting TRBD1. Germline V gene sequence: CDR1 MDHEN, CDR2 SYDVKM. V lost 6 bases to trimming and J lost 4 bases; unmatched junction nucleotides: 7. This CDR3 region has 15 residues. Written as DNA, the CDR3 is TGTGCCAGCAGAACCGGGACAGGGATGTACAATGAGCAGTTCTTC. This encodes CASRTGTGMYNEQFF. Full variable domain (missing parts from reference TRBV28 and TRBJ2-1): DVKVTQSSRYLVKRTGEKVFLECVQDMDHENMFWYRQDPGLGLRLIYFSYDVKMKEKGDIPEGYSVSREKKERFSLILESASTNQTSMYLCASRTGTGMYNEQFFGPGTRLTVL.